This T cell receptor (beta chain) came from a study of blood T cell repertoires in COVID-19. After removal of 1 base from V and 6 bases from J, the junction contained 2 bases not matched to a gene. CDR1 SGHTA and CDR2 FQGNSA come from the germline V gene. CDR3 length: 14 residues. Clones were read by immunoSEQ multiplex PCR, and TCRdb kept only the in-frame ones, dropping some. The sample has some 240,000 clones, roughly 84% seen once. The chain has TRBV7-2 and TRBJ1-5; TRBD1 aligns across 8 bases. Sequenced material: peripheral blood. The receptor comes from a man between 50 and 59 years old with active or convalescent COVID-19. This chain's CDR3 is CASSLETGVQPQHF. In DNA form, the CDR3 reads TGTGCCAGCAGCTTAGAGACAGGGGTTCAGCCCCAGCATTTT.